The clone carrying this T cell receptor beta chain was counted many times. These data originate in a study of T cells in Graves' hyperthyroidism and ophthalmopathy. The CDR3 regions of TCR beta were amplified from RNA transcripts. First-round RT-PCR of the TCR CDR3 relied on the HTBI primer set. TCRdb itself ran the multiplex PCR reads through MiXCR, one entry per CDR3 protein. The table has about 300,000 distinct CDR3 sequences, about 19% seen once. Individuals with ophthalmopathy presented a Clinical Activity Score of at least 3, a NOSPECS grade of at least 4 and a duration under 3 months. Every diagnosis used clinical symptoms, serum thyroxine and TRAb, thyroid ultrasound and orbital computed tomography. The CDR3 sequence is 17 residues long. Between the trimmed V and J ends, which lost 3 bases and 0 bases, there was a span of 18 bases. Germline V gene lookup returns CDR1 SGHAT and CDR2 FQNNGV.

The source is a man aged 45-65 years with Graves' ophthalmopathy. The sample comprised blood. V gene TRBV11-2 combines with J gene TRBJ2-7, with a weak D call TRBD1 (5 bases). Here the CDR3 reads CASSFGRVGRSSYEQYF. The CDR3 nucleotides read TGTGCCAGCAGCTTCGGCCGAGTGGGGCGGAGCTCCTACGAGCAGTACTTC.